These T cell receptor beta chains were read from a single sample in a study of blood T cell repertoires in COVID-19. The method was immunoSEQ multiplex PCR; TCRdb's version includes in-frame clones alone and lacks a portion of them. Of 150,000 to 200,000 clones listed, over 75% are singletons. What was sequenced was PBMCs or T cells enriched from blood (not recorded which). Every receptor here comes from a man aged 50-59 years who had recovered from COVID-19. CDR3s include the opening cysteine and the closing phenylalanine or tryptophan. The D gene is left open where the match is weak. Size values are once, few and many counts, or a class for expanded clones, and some rows have none.

TRBD1 TRBJ2-7 TRBV5-1 - CASSYGQASYEQYF TGCGCCAGCAGCTACGGACAGGCCTCCTACGAGCAGTACTTC
- TRBJ2-7 TRBV5-4 - CASSLDTYEQYF TGTGCCAGCAGCTTGGATACCTACGAGCAGTACTTC
- TRBJ1-1 TRBV5-8 - CASSLEPRGQNTEAFF TGTGCCAGCAGCTTGGAACCTAGGGGACAGAACACTGAAGCTTTCTTT
- TRBJ2-7 TRBV20-1 - CSARPSEQYF TGCAGTGCCCGCCCCAGCGAGCAGTACTTC
TRBD1 TRBJ1-2 TRBV18 - CASSPTGGADYGYTF TGTGCCAGCTCACCTACAGGGGGCGCGGACTATGGCTACACCTTC
TRBD1 TRBJ1-2 TRBV19 - CASSTVRGTGETLGYTF TGTGCCAGTAGTACAGTTCGGGGGACAGGGGAAACTCTCGGCTACACCTTC
TRBD2 TRBJ2-2 TRBV7-9 - CASSPWLAGGSNTGELFF TGTGCCAGCAGCCCTTGGCTAGCGGGGGGCTCGAACACCGGGGAGCTGTTTTTT
TRBD1 TRBJ1-5 TRBV5-4 - CASSLDRGRNQPQHF TGTGCCAGCAGCTTGGACAGGGGGCGTAATCAGCCCCAGCATTTT
TRBD1 TRBJ1-6 TRBV9 - CASSLDAGGTGFSPLHF TGTGCCAGCAGCTTAGATGCCGGAGGGACAGGGTTTTCACCCCTCCACTTT
TRBD2 TRBJ2-2 TRBV20-1 many CSAGGIAGTGELFF TGCAGTGCTGGTGGTATAGCGGGCACCGGGGAGCTGTTTTTT
TRBD2 TRBJ2-7 TRBV7-2 - CASRPGGPSYEQYF TGTGCCAGCAGGCCGGGGGGGCCCTCCTACGAGCAGTACTTC
TRBD2 TRBJ2-2 TRBV15 - CATSRDTPGLADTQSTGELFF TGTGCCACCAGCAGAGATACACCGGGACTAGCGGACACGCAATCCACCGGGGAGCTGTTTTTT
TRBD2 TRBJ2-7 TRBV7-2 once CASSLGGDYSYEQYF TGTGCCAGCAGCTTAGGGGGGGACTACTCCTACGAGCAGTACTTC
TRBD1 TRBJ2-7 TRBV27 - CASSIGQGRHEQYF TGTGCCAGCAGTATCGGACAGGGAAGGCACGAGCAGTACTTC
TRBD1 TRBJ2-5 TRBV15 - CATSRDSNVLGQYKETQYF TGTGCCACCAGCAGAGACTCCAACGTACTGGGACAGTATAAAGAGACCCAGTACTTC
TRBD2 TRBJ2-1 TRBV6-1 few CASSEVGLAGDEQFF TGTGCCAGCAGTGAAGTCGGCCTAGCGGGAGATGAGCAGTTCTTC